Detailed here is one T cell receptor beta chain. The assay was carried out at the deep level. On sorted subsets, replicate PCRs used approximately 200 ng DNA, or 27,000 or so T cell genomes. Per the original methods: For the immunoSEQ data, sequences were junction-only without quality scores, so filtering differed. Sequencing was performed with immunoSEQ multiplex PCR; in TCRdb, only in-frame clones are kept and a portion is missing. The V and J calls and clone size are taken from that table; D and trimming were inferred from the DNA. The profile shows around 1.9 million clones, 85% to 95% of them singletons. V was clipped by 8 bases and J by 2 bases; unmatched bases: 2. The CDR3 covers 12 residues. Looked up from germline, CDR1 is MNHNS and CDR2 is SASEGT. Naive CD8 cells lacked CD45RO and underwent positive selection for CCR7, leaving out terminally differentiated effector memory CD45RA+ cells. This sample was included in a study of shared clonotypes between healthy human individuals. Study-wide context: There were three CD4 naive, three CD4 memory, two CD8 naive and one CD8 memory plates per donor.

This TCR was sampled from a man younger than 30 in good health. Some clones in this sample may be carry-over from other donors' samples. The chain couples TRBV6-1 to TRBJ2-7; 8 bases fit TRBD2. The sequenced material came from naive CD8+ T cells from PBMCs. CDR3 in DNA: TGTGCCAGCGCGGGAGGTACCTACGAGCAGTACTTC. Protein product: CASAGGTYEQYF.